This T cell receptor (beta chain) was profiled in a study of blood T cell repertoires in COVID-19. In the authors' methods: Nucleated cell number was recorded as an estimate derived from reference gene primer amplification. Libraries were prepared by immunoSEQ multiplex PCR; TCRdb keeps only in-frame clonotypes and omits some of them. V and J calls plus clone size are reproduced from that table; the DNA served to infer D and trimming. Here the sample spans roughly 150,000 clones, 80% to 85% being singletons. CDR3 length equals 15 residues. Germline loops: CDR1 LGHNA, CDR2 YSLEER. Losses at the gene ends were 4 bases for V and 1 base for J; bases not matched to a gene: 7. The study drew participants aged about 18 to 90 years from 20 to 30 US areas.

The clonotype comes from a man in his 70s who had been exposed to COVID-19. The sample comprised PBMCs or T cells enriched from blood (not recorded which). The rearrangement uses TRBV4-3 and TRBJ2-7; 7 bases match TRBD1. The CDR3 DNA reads TGCGCCAGCAGCCCCGAACAGGGGTCATCCTACGAGCAGTACTTC. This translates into CASSPEQGSSYEQYF.